Shown below are 3 T cell receptor beta chains from a single sample sequenced in a study of radiation and T cells in renal cell carcinoma. Treatment denoted: treatment-naive control, cytoreductive nephrectomy. Generated by immunoSEQ multiplex PCR, the TCRdb table keeps only in-frame clones and is missing some. Here the sample spans around 16,000 clones, about 50% being singletons. The starting material was tumor tissue, obtained from a patient whose treatment was nephrectomy without radiotherapy. These TCRs come from a man aged 40-49 years with renal cell carcinoma.

This clone was detected only a few times. V and J are TRBV30 and TRBJ2-3; possible D gene TRBD1, 6 bases. The CDR3 runs to 14 residues. The V gene lost 1 base and the J gene lost 3 bases, with 11 bases spanning the gap. Germline V gene lookup returns CDR1 GTSNPN and CDR2 SVGIG (reference sequence). CDR3 in DNA: TGTGCCTGGAGTGCCAGGGGAAGGACAGATACGCAGTATTTT. Its protein is CAWSARGRTDTQYF.

This clone turned up a few times. Other nucleotide sequences from this sample produce the same CDR3. The rearrangement uses TRBV5-1 and TRBJ2-1; 11 positions agree with TRBD2. Germline V gives CDR1 SGHRS, CDR2 YFSETQ. CDR3 size: 14 residues. V lost 3 bases and J lost 4; bases outside the gene matches: 0. CDR3 nucleotides: TGCGCCAGCAGCTCTAGCGGGGGGTACAATGAGCAGTTCTTC. It codes for CASSSSGGYNEQFF. The full variable domain, completed using reference TRBV5-1 and TRBJ2-1, is KAGVTQTPRYLIKTRGQQVTLSCSPISGHRSVSWYQQTPGQGLQFLFEYFSETQRNKGNFPGRFSGRQFSNSRSEMNVSTLELGDSALYLCASSSSGGYNEQFFGPGTRLTVL.

The chain uses TRBV30 and TRBJ2-1; 12 bases are shared with TRBD2. J was trimmed by 8 bases and V by 0 bases; bases with no gene match: 2. The CDR3 covers 14 residues. Germline CDR1 reads GTSNPN; CDR2 reads SVGIG (reference sequence). CDR3 residues: CAWSVLAGGHEQFF. CDR3 in DNA: TGTGCCTGGAGTGTACTAGCGGGGGGCCATGAGCAGTTCTTC.